One T cell receptor (beta chain) is described in this entry. This sample is part of a study of blood T cell repertoires in COVID-19. V shed 8 bases and J shed 6 bases, with 22 bases lying between them. CDR1 is MNHEY and CDR2 is SMNVEV in the germline V gene (reference sequence). The CDR3 has 16 residues. Sequenced by immunoSEQ multiplex PCR; TCRdb stores in-frame clones only, minus some. This table holds 110,000 to 150,000 clones, approximately 84% found once. The chain has TRBV27 and TRBJ1-4, with D tentatively TRBD1 (6 bases). The clonotype comes from a woman in her late teens or twenties who had been exposed to COVID-19. Sequenced: PBMCs or T cells enriched from blood (not recorded which). CDR3: CASAKTWDISYEKLFF. CDR3 bases: TGTGCCAGCGCAAAAACGTGGGACATATCTTATGAAAAACTGTTTTTT. Full variable domain (remainder filled in from reference TRBV27 and TRBJ1-4): EAQVTQNPRYLITVTGKKLTVTCSQNMNHEYMSWYRQDPGLGLRQIYYSMNVEVTDKGDVPEGYKVSRKEKRNFPLILESPSPNQTSLYFCASAKTWDISYEKLFFGSGTQLSVL.